This TCR beta chain emerged from a study of cytotoxic CD8 clonotypes in ibrutinib-treated CLL. The V gene lost 6 bases and the J gene lost 9 bases, with 10 bases spanning the gap. The CDR3 has 11 amino acids. Germline CDR1 is MNHNY and CDR2 is SVGAGI (reference sequence). Sequencing was performed with immunoSEQ multiplex PCR; in TCRdb, only in-frame clones are kept and a portion is missing. Of 150,000 or so clones in the sample, more than 70% were seen once. The sequenced sample was PBMCs, obtained after 36 months of ibrutinib treatment. The chain joins TRBV6-6 to TRBJ2-3, with D hard to call. The receptor was derived from a human donor with chronic lymphocytic leukemia. The CDR3 spells CASSLELTQYF. CDR3 DNA sequence: TGTGCCAGCAGCCTCGAGCTCACGCAGTATTTT.